Sequencing of this TCR beta chain was carried out in a study of control samples from healthy donors and cancer patients. Germline CDR1 is SGHTA and CDR2 is FQGNSA. The CDR3 runs to 11 residues. V was trimmed by 5 bases and J by 5 bases, leaving 7 bases between them. Libraries were prepared by immunoSEQ multiplex PCR; TCRdb keeps only in-frame clonotypes and omits some of them. The sample yields approximately 170,000 clones, 85% to 95% seen once. Sequenced input: blood. The TCR comes from a woman aged 55-75 years in good health. This chain uses TRBV7-2 with TRBJ2-7; D ambiguous. This CDR3 reads CASSGYNEQYF. In DNA, the CDR3 is TGTGCCAGCAGCGGGTACAACGAGCAGTACTTC.